Listed below are T cell receptor beta chains from one sample, sequenced in a study of blood T cell repertoires in COVID-19. Sequencing used immunoSEQ multiplex PCR; TCRdb keeps in-frame clones, though not all of them. The sample contains around 200,000 clones, less than 85% of which appear only once. Sequencing was done on a sample of PBMCs or T cells enriched from blood (not recorded which). The origin of the receptors is a man aged 40-50 years who had recovered from COVID-19. Each CDR3 is given with its conserved first and last residue. A D gene is named only where the DNA matches it firmly. Clone size, where shown, is once, few, many, or a class for clones that have expanded.

DNA: TGTGCCAGCAGCGGGACGTCCGGGACAATCTCCAATGAGCAGTTCTTC
CDR3: CASSGTSGTISNEQFF
D: -
J: TRBJ2-1
length: 16
V: TRBV7-9
size: many

DNA: TGTGCCAGCAGTGAAGCGGGGCAGGGCTCACGGCCCCAGCATTTT
CDR3: CASSEAGQGSRPQHF
D: -
J: TRBJ1-5
length: 15
V: TRBV25-1
size: -

DNA: TGCAGTGCTAGTCAGGAAACTAATGAAAAACTGTTTTTT
CDR3: CSASQETNEKLFF
D: -
J: TRBJ1-4
length: 13
V: TRBV20-1
size: -

DNA: TGCGCCAGCAGCCGCAGGGACGAGCAGTACTTC
CDR3: CASSRRDEQYF
D: -
J: TRBJ2-7
length: 11
V: TRBV10-2
size: -

DNA: TGCGCCAGCAGCCCAGCCCAACCGGGCGCGGGGGAGCAGTACTTC
CDR3: CASSPAQPGAGEQYF
D: -
J: TRBJ2-7
length: 15
V: TRBV4-1
size: -

DNA: TGTGCCAGCAGCCCTTACAGGGGGCAGGGCACTGAAGCTTTCTTT
CDR3: CASSPYRGQGTEAFF
D: TRBD1
J: TRBJ1-1
length: 15
V: TRBV14
size: -

DNA: TGCGCCAGCAGCTTGGAACCTAGCGCGCCGAATGAGCAGTTCTTC
CDR3: CASSLEPSAPNEQFF
D: -
J: TRBJ2-1
length: 15
V: TRBV5-1
size: -

DNA: TGCGCAACGGGACAGGGGACCTACGAGCAGTACTTC
CDR3: CATGQGTYEQYF
D: TRBD1
J: TRBJ2-7
length: 12
V: TRBV30
size: -

DNA: TGTGCCACGGAAGATGGGGGCACCCCGAGGGGGACCCAGTACTTC
CDR3: CATEDGGTPRGTQYF
D: -
J: TRBJ2-5
length: 15
V: TRBV19
size: -

DNA: TGTGCCAGCAGTTACTCGATAAGCGGGAAAACGGGGGGTACGCAGTATTTT
CDR3: CASSYSISGKTGGTQYF
D: TRBD2
J: TRBJ2-3
length: 17
V: TRBV6-2/TRBV6-3
size: once

DNA: TGTGCCAGCAGCCCAACCCAACGGGGGAGTGAAGCTTTCTTT
CDR3: CASSPTQRGSEAFF
D: -
J: TRBJ1-1
length: 14
V: TRBV11-2
size: -

DNA: TGTGCCAGCAGCTTCCCAGTGGCTAGCGGGAGAATCTTCAATGAGCAGTTCTTC
CDR3: CASSFPVASGRIFNEQFF
D: TRBD2
J: TRBJ2-1
length: 18
V: TRBV7-9
size: -

DNA: TGTGCCATCAGTGCGCCTAGCGGAACCTACGAGCAGTACTTC
CDR3: CAISAPSGTYEQYF
D: TRBD2
J: TRBJ2-7
length: 14
V: TRBV10-3
size: -

DNA: TGTGCCAGTAGGAGGACTAGCGGGAGGGCCAGGAATGAGCAGTTCTTC
CDR3: CASRRTSGRARNEQFF
D: TRBD2
J: TRBJ2-1
length: 16
V: TRBV19
size: -

DNA: TGTGCCAGCAGTTCGACGACTAGCGGGAGCTACGAGCAGTACTTC
CDR3: CASSSTTSGSYEQYF
D: TRBD2
J: TRBJ2-7
length: 15
V: TRBV28
size: -

DNA: TGTGCCAGCAGTGGACTGAACACCGGGGAGCTGTTTTTT
CDR3: CASSGLNTGELFF
D: -
J: TRBJ2-2
length: 13
V: TRBV25-1
size: -

DNA: TGTGCCAGCAGCTTCGAGGACAGGGGGACTGAAGCTTTCTTT
CDR3: CASSFEDRGTEAFF
D: TRBD1
J: TRBJ1-1
length: 14
V: TRBV11-3
size: once

DNA: TGTGCCAGCAGTCTACTAGCGGGAGGGGACAATGAGCAGTTCTTC
CDR3: CASSLLAGGDNEQFF
D: TRBD2
J: TRBJ2-1
length: 15
V: TRBV28
size: -

DNA: TGTGCCAGCAGCGATACAGGATTCTATGGCTACACCTTC
CDR3: CASSDTGFYGYTF
D: -
J: TRBJ1-2
length: 13
V: TRBV11-3
size: few

DNA: TGCGCCAGCAGTCCCGAGCGGGGCCTCACCGGGGAGCTGTTTTTT
CDR3: CASSPERGLTGELFF
D: TRBD2
J: TRBJ2-2
length: 15
V: TRBV4-1
size: -

DNA: TGTGCCAGCAGCTCGGGGATCGACTCCGAGCAGTACTTC
CDR3: CASSSGIDSEQYF
D: -
J: TRBJ2-7
length: 13
V: TRBV7-9
size: -

DNA: TGCGCCAGCAGCCGAGAGGGACAGGGTCAGAGTGGCTACACCTTC
CDR3: CASSREGQGQSGYTF
D: TRBD1
J: TRBJ1-2
length: 15
V: TRBV5-1
size: -

DNA: TGTGCCAGCACCGGACTCCTTTACAATGAGCAGTTCTTC
CDR3: CASTGLLYNEQFF
D: -
J: TRBJ2-1
length: 13
V: TRBV6-5
size: few

DNA: TGTGCCAGTAGCGGGACAGTTTCCTACGAGCAGTACTTC
CDR3: CASSGTVSYEQYF
D: TRBD1
J: TRBJ2-7
length: 13
V: TRBV19
size: -

DNA: TGTGCCAGCAGTCACAGGGTGAACACAGATACGCAGTATTTT
CDR3: CASSHRVNTDTQYF
D: -
J: TRBJ2-3
length: 14
V: TRBV7-9
size: -

DNA: TGTGCCAGTAGTAGTAGAGACGAGCAGTACTTC
CDR3: CASSSRDEQYF
D: -
J: TRBJ2-7
length: 11
V: TRBV19
size: once

DNA: TGTGCCAGCAGTTCATCGGGACTAGTCATAGGGGAGCAGTACTTC
CDR3: CASSSSGLVIGEQYF
D: TRBD2
J: TRBJ2-7
length: 15
V: TRBV28
size: -

DNA: TGTGCCAGCAGGGGGAGGGAGACCGAGCAGTACTTC
CDR3: CASRGRETEQYF
D: TRBD2
J: TRBJ2-7
length: 12
V: TRBV5-6
size: -

DNA: TGTGCCAGCTCAGGGGCAGGACAAGAGACCCAGTACTTC
CDR3: CASSGAGQETQYF
D: -
J: TRBJ2-5
length: 13
V: TRBV18
size: once

DNA: TGTGCCAGCAGCTTAGATAGTACACAGACTGAAGCTTTCTTT
CDR3: CASSLDSTQTEAFF
D: -
J: TRBJ1-1
length: 14
V: TRBV7-2
size: once

DNA: TGTGCCAGTAGTAAGACTAGCGGATACTACAATGAGCAGTTCTTC
CDR3: CASSKTSGYYNEQFF
D: TRBD2
J: TRBJ2-1
length: 15
V: TRBV19
size: -

DNA: TGTGCCAGCAGCCCTAACCCCTACAGTGCCAGGGGGTTCTACGAGCAGTACTTC
CDR3: CASSPNPYSARGFYEQYF
D: TRBD1
J: TRBJ2-7
length: 18
V: TRBV6-2/TRBV6-3
size: -

DNA: TGCGCCAGCAGCCAATGGACAGGGGGTAATCAGCCCCAGCATTTT
CDR3: CASSQWTGGNQPQHF
D: TRBD1
J: TRBJ1-5
length: 15
V: TRBV4-3
size: -

DNA: TGTGCCAGCAGCTTAACGACAGGGCGGGACTATGGCTACACCTTC
CDR3: CASSLTTGRDYGYTF
D: TRBD1
J: TRBJ1-2
length: 15
V: TRBV7-8
size: -

DNA: TGTGCCAGCAGTGAACAGGCGGGGATCTACAATGAGCAGTTCTTC
CDR3: CASSEQAGIYNEQFF
D: -
J: TRBJ2-1
length: 15
V: TRBV2
size: -

DNA: TGCGCCAGCAGCCAAGACTTACCACAGGGGGCACGGGACGAGCAGTACTTC
CDR3: CASSQDLPQGARDEQYF
D: TRBD1
J: TRBJ2-7
length: 17
V: TRBV4-1
size: -

DNA: TGTGCCTGCAGGAATTTCGACTCCTACGAGCAGTACTTC
CDR3: CACRNFDSYEQYF
D: -
J: TRBJ2-7
length: 13
V: TRBV30
size: -

DNA: TGTGCCAGCAGTCCTACAGCGGCTTCGCACGAGCAGTACTTC
CDR3: CASSPTAASHEQYF
D: -
J: TRBJ2-7
length: 14
V: TRBV6-6
size: once

DNA: TGTGCCAGCAGTTTACGGAACACTGAAGCTTTCTTT
CDR3: CASSLRNTEAFF
D: -
J: TRBJ1-1
length: 12
V: TRBV27
size: -

DNA: TGTGCCAGCAGCCAAGAGTACAGGCTCAATCAGCCCCAGCATTTT
CDR3: CASSQEYRLNQPQHF
D: -
J: TRBJ1-5
length: 15
V: TRBV4-2
size: -

DNA: TGTGCCAGCAGCACGGCAGGGGGCGGAGAGCAGTTCTTC
CDR3: CASSTAGGGEQFF
D: TRBD1
J: TRBJ2-1
length: 13
V: TRBV7-2
size: -

DNA: TGTGCCAGCAGTTCTTCTGGCGGGAGGACCTACGAGCAGTACTTC
CDR3: CASSSSGGRTYEQYF
D: TRBD2
J: TRBJ2-7
length: 15
V: TRBV6-5
size: -

DNA: TGCGCCAGCAGTCCCACTAGCGGAGCAACCGGGGAGCTGTTTTTT
CDR3: CASSPTSGATGELFF
D: TRBD2
J: TRBJ2-2
length: 15
V: TRBV5-1
size: -

DNA: TGTGCCAGCAGCTCCAGACCCGCAGGGACAGGGGCGGGAGAGACCCAGTACTTC
CDR3: CASSSRPAGTGAGETQYF
D: TRBD1
J: TRBJ2-5
length: 18
V: TRBV11-3
size: once

DNA: TGTGCCAGCAGCTTAGTCGGCAGCGTGAACACTGAAGCTTTCTTT
CDR3: CASSLVGSVNTEAFF
D: -
J: TRBJ1-1
length: 15
V: TRBV11-2
size: -

DNA: TGTGCCAGCAGCCTATCCCTCAGCGGGGGTTCCTACGAGCAGTACTTC
CDR3: CASSLSLSGGSYEQYF
D: TRBD2
J: TRBJ2-7
length: 16
V: TRBV7-2
size: -

DNA: TGTGCCATCAGCCTGGACAGGGGCAATTCACCCCTCCACTTT
CDR3: CAISLDRGNSPLHF
D: TRBD1
J: TRBJ1-6
length: 14
V: TRBV10-3
size: -

DNA: TGTGCCAGCAGTTCCTCCCCCGGGACAGGGATACGATACGAGCAGTACTTC
CDR3: CASSSSPGTGIRYEQYF
D: TRBD1
J: TRBJ2-7
length: 17
V: TRBV28
size: -

DNA: TGTGCCATCAGGCAGGGGGCGGTAGGCTACACCTTC
CDR3: CAIRQGAVGYTF
D: TRBD1
J: TRBJ1-2
length: 12
V: TRBV10-3
size: once

DNA: TGTGCCAGCTCCACCAAAAACATTCAGTACTTC
CDR3: CASSTKNIQYF
D: -
J: TRBJ2-4
length: 11
V: TRBV18
size: -